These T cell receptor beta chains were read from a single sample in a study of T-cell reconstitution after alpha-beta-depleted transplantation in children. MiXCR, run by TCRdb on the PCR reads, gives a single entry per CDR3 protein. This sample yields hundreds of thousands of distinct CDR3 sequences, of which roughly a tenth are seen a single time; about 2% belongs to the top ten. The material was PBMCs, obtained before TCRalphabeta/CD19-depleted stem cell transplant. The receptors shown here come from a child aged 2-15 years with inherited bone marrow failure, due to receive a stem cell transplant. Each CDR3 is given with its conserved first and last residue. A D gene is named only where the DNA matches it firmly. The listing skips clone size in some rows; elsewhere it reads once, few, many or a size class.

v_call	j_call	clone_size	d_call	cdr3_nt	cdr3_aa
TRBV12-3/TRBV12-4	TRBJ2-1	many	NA	TGTGCCAGCAGTTTAGCTACCCTTACGTACTATGAGCAGTTCTTC	CASSLATLTYYEQFF
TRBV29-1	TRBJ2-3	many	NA	TGCAGCGTTGACGGACTAATCAGCACAGATACGCAGTATTTT	CSVDGLISTDTQYF
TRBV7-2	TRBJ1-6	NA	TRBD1	TGTGCCAGCAGTCTGGACAGGGGGAGTTCACCCCTCCACTTT	CASSLDRGSSPLHF
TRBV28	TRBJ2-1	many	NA	TGTGCCAGCAGTTCATGGATGGCGGGAAGGTGGAATGAGCAGTTCTTC	CASSSWMAGRWNEQFF
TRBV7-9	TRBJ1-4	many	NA	TGTGCCAGCAGCTTAGGGTGGGCAGAGGCTAATGAAAAACTGTTTTTT	CASSLGWAEANEKLFF
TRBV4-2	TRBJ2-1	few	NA	TGTGCCAGCAGCCGGGAGGAGGGGGACAATGAGCAGTTCTTC	CASSREEGDNEQFF
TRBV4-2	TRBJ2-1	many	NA	TGTGCCAGCAGCCAAGAAGGAGGTTATAATGAGCAGTTCTTC	CASSQEGGYNEQFF
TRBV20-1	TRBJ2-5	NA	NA	TGCAGTGCTGGTGTCGGGGCTGATGGGACCCAGTACTTC	CSAGVGADGTQYF
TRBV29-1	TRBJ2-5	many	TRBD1	TGCAGCGTGGGGACAGGAGGAGAGACCCAGTACTTC	CSVGTGGETQYF
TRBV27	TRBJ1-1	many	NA	TGTGCCAGCAGTACGGGGTGGGGTGAAGCTTTCTTT	CASSTGWGEAFF
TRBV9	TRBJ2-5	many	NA	TGTGCCAGCAGCGTAGGGGGGGAACTGGAAGAGACCCAGTACTTC	CASSVGGELEETQYF
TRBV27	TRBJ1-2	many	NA	TGTGCCAGCAGTTTTGGGGTAGCGAAGGTGGATGGCTACACCTTC	CASSFGVAKVDGYTF
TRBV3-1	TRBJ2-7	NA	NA	TGTGCCAGCAGCCAAGGCAGCGGATCCTACGAGCAGTACTTC	CASSQGSGSYEQYF
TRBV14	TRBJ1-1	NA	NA	TGTGCCAGCAGCCAAGAGGGGGGGGCCGCTATGAACACTGAAGCTTTCTTT	CASSQEGGAAMNTEAFF
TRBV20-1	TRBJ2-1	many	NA	TGCAGTGCGAGAACCGGGATGCTCTACAATGAGCAGTTCTTC	CSARTGMLYNEQFF
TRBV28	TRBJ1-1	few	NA	TGTGCCAGCAGTTTCGCGTATGGTGGGGTAGTCACTGAAGCTTTCTTT	CASSFAYGGVVTEAFF